This TCR beta chain was sequenced during a study of PD-L1 blockade in urothelial cancer. At the level of the study: Once treatment had started, blood was analyzed at 3 weeks (second dose) and again at 6 weeks. Researchers found blood samples held a median of approximately 150,000 T cells.

This clone was counted between two and nine times. Every PCR received spiked-in synthetic TCR analog templates. The protocol was immunoSEQ multiplex PCR, while the TCRdb copy is restricted to in-frame clones and leaves out a portion. Among 75,000 to 100,000 clones listed, approximately 87% were seen once. Trimming took off 3 bases at V and 6 bases at J, with 15 bases between the two ends. The CDR3 length is 14 residues. CDR1 and CDR2 from the germline V gene are SGHRS and YFSETQ. As for time point: peripheral blood 6 weeks after treatment start. This specimen was PBMCs, taken around atezolizumab (anti-PD-L1) treatment. The chain uses TRBV5-1 and TRBJ1-2; D is undetermined. This clonotype was obtained from a man between 65 and 85 years old with urothelial cancer. The CDR3 DNA follows: TGCGCCAGCAGCTCTACCTCCTCCGGGGATGGCTACACCTTC. This encodes CASSSTSSGDGYTF. The variable domain in full, with the rest retrieved from reference TRBV5-1 and TRBJ1-2, is KAGVTQTPRYLIKTRGQQVTLSCSPISGHRSVSWYQQTPGQGLQFLFEYFSETQRNKGNFPGRFSGRQFSNSRSEMNVSTLELGDSALYLCASSSTSSGDGYTFGSGTRLTVV.